This T cell receptor beta chain was sequenced during a study of cytomegalovirus exposure and HLA in healthy donors. Study results and limitations: A later analysis, which compared TCR beta chains of equal frequency, found the HLA-associated ones more clonally expanded. Apart from CMV serostatus, no immune exposure information was available. Sequences of the TCR beta chain were said to predict the HLA-A and HLA-B alleles of most subjects accurately. The later analysis indicated that the majority of CMV-associated TCR beta chains appeared HLA-restricted.

The CDR3 is made up of 14 amino acids. J was trimmed by 1 base and V by 3 bases; bases with no gene match: 1. CDR1 is LNHDA, CDR2 SQIVND, per germline (reference sequence). As concerns this clone: The target antigen is unknown.

In the PCR, 60 Vbeta and 13 Jbeta primers were used. Produced via immunoSEQ multiplex PCR; TCRdb's table is partial and in-frame only. Among around 100,000 clones listed, around 77% were seen once. Sample: PBMCs. The chain recombines TRBV19 with TRBJ2-3; 7 bases map to TRBD2. The clonotype was recovered from a woman under 40 in good health and CMV-seropositive. DNA for the CDR3: TGTGCCAGTAGTATGCTAGCGGGCACAGATACGCAGTATTTT. Amino acids: CASSMLAGTDTQYF. The variable domain in full, with the rest retrieved from reference TRBV19 and TRBJ2-3, is DGGITQSPKYLFRKEGQNVTLSCEQNLNHDAMYWYRQDPGQGLRLIYYSQIVNDFQKGDIAEGYSVSREKKESFPLTVTSAQKNPTAFYLCASSMLAGTDTQYFGPGTRLTVL.